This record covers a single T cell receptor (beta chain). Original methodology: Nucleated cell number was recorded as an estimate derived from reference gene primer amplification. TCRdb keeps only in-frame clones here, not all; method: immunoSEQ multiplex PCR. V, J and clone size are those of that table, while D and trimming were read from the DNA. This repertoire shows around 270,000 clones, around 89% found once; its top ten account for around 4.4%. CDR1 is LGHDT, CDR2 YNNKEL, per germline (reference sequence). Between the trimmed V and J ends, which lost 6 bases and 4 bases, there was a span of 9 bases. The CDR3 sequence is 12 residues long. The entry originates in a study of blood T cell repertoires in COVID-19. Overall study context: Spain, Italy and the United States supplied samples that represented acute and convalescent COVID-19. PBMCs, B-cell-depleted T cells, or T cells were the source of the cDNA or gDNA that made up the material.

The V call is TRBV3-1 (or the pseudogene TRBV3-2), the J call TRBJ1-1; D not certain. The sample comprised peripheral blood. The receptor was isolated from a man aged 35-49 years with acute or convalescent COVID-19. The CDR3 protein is CASSREGTEAFF. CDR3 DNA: TGTGCCAGCAGTCGGGAGGGCACTGAAGCTTTCTTT.